This is a list of T cell receptor beta chains from one sample in a study of control samples from healthy donors and cancer patients. Here immunoSEQ multiplex PCR was the method, and the copy in TCRdb shows in-frame clones only, minus some. The sample includes about 190,000 clones, roughly nine tenths of them seen just once. Sequences were obtained from blood. These receptors all come from a man under 40 in good health. Both conserved end residues are part of each CDR3. D genes are given only for firm matches. Some rows have no size entry. The others give once, few or many, or a class for an expanded clone.

>TRBV28|.|.|TRBJ1-2
CASTGNRYTF
TGTGCCAGCACCGGAAATCGCTACACCTTC
>TRBV7-9|.|.|TRBJ1-4
CATRGGSEKLFF
TGTGCCACCCGAGGGGGGAGTGAAAAACTGTTTTTT
>TRBV2|.|TRBD2|TRBJ2-2
CAGREGPATGELFF
TGTGCCGGCCGGGAGGGGCCGGCCACCGGGGAGCTGTTTTTT
>TRBV7-9|.|TRBD1|TRBJ1-2
CASSPDYRDRYLSYGYTF
TGTGCCAGCAGCCCAGACTACCGGGACAGGTATTTGTCCTATGGCTACACCTTC
>TRBV19|.|.|TRBJ2-3
CASSDRSTSTDTQYF
TGTGCCAGTAGCGACAGGTCCACTAGCACAGATACGCAGTATTTT
>TRBV7-7|.|.|TRBJ2-1
CASSLEAYNEQFF
TGTGCCAGCAGCTTAGAGGCCTACAATGAGCAGTTCTTC
>TRBV6-1|.|.|TRBJ2-7
CASSENRDEQYF
TGTGCCAGCAGTGAGAACAGGGACGAGCAGTACTTC
>TRBV30|.|TRBD2|TRBJ2-1
CAWSPGTSGYNEQFF
TGTGCCTGGAGTCCCGGGACTAGCGGGTACAATGAGCAGTTCTTC
>TRBV13|.|TRBD1|TRBJ2-1
CASTTGGTAYNEQFF
TGTGCCAGCACCACCGGTGGGACAGCCTACAATGAGCAGTTCTTC
>TRBV6-5|.|.|TRBJ1-2
CATKGYGYTF
TGTGCCACAAAGGGCTATGGCTACACCTTC
>TRBV25-1|.|TRBD2|TRBJ2-3
CASSTLGLLAGGKDTQYF
TGTGCCAGCAGTACCCTGGGGCTACTAGCGGGGGGCAAGGATACGCAGTATTTT
>TRBV9|once|.|TRBJ2-5
CASSALTRGPETQYF
TGTGCCAGCAGCGCCCTGACTAGGGGGCCGGAGACCCAGTACTTC
>TRBV5-1|.|.|TRBJ1-3
CASRLGADSGNTIYF
TGCGCCAGCAGGCTGGGGGCGGACTCTGGAAACACCATATATTTT